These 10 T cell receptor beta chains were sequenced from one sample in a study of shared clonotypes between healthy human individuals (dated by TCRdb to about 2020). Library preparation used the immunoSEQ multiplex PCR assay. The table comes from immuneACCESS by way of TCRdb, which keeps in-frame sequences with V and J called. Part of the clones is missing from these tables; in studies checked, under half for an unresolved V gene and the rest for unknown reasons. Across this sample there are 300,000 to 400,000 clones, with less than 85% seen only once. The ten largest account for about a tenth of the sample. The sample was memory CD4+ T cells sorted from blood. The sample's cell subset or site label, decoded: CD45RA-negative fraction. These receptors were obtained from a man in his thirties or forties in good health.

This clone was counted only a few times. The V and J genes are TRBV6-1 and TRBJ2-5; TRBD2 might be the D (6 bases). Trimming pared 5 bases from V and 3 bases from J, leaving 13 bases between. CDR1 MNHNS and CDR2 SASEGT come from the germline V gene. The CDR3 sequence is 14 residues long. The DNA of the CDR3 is TGTGCCAGCAGTCTTACGGGAGTAAAAGAGACCCAGTACTTC. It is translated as CASSLTGVKETQYF.

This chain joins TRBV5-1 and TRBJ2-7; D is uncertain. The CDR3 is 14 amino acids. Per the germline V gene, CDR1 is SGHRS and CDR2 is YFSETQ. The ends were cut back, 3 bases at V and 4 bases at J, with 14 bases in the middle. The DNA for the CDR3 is TGCGCCAGCAGCTCTCTTATGGAAACATACGAGCAGTACTTC. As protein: CASSSLMETYEQYF.

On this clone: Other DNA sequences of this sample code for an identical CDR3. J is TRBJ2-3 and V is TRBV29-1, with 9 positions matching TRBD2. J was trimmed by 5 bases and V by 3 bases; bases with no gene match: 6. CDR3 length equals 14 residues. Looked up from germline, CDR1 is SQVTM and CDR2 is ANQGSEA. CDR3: CSVEGGRGVDTQYF. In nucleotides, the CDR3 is TGCAGCGTTGAGGGCGGGAGGGGTGTAGATACGCAGTATTTT.

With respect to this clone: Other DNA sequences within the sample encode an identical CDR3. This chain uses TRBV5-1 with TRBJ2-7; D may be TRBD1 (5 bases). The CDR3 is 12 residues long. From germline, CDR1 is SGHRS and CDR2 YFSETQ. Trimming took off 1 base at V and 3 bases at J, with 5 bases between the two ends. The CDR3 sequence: CASSLQGYEQYF. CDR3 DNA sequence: TGCGCCAGCAGCTTGCAGGGCTACGAGCAGTACTTC.

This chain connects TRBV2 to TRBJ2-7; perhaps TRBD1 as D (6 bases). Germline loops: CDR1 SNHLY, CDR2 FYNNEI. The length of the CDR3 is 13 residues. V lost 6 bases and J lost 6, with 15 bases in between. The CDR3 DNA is TGTGCCAGCAGGATTACACAGGGCGGCGAGCAGTACTTC. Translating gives CASRITQGGEQYF.

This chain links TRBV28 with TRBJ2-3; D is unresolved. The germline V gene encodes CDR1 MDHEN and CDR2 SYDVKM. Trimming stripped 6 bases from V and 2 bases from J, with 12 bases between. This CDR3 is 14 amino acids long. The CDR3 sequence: CASSLSKITDTQYF. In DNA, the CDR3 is TGTGCCAGCAGCCTAAGTAAAATCACAGATACGCAGTATTTT.

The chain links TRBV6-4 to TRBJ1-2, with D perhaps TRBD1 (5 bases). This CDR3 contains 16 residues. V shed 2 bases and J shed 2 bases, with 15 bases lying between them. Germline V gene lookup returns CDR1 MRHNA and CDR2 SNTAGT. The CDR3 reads CASSDLRVNRNYGYTF. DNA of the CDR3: TGTGCCAGCAGTGACCTCAGGGTCAATCGCAACTATGGCTACACCTTC.

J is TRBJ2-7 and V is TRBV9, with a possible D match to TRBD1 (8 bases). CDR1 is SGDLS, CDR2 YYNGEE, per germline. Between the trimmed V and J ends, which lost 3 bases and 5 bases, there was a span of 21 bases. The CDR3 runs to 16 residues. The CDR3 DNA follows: TGTGCCAGCAGCGAGCGACAGGGGAGGGGGGAGGACGAGCAGTACTTC. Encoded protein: CASSERQGRGEDEQYF.

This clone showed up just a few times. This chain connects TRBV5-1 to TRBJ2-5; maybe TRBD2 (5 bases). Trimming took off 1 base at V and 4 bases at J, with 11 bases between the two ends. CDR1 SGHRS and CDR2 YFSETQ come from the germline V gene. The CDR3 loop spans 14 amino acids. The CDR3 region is CASSLWAGGETQYF. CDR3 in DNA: TGCGCCAGCAGCTTGTGGGCGGGTGGAGAGACCCAGTACTTC.

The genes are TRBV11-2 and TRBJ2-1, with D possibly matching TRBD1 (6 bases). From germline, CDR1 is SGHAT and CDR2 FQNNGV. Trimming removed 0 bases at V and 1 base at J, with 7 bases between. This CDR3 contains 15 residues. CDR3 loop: CASSLEGGSYNEQFF. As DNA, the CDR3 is TGTGCCAGCAGCTTAGAAGGGGGATCCTACAATGAGCAGTTCTTC.